This T cell receptor beta chain was sequenced for a study of beta chain features in type 1 diabetes. Since all of the isolated RNA was reverse transcribed, expressed TCRB transcripts were what got sequenced. The assay was immunoSEQ multiplex PCR, and TCRdb's table has in-frame clones only and misses some. The data contain 970,000 or so clones, 15% to 20% of them singletons. There are a few counts of this clone. V dropped 2 bases and J dropped 1 base, with 15 bases sitting between them. The CDR3 runs 16 residues. Germline V gene sequence: CDR1 SGHRS, CDR2 YFSETQ. The TCR comes from a woman younger than 35 in good health. Source material: naive CD4+ T cells from blood. The V call is TRBV5-1, the J call TRBJ1-1, with D maybe TRBD1 (5 bases). CDR3 amino acids: CASSLRQGGPNTEAFF. Written as DNA, the CDR3 is TGCGCCAGCAGCTTAAGGCAGGGCGGCCCGAACACTGAAGCTTTCTTT. Supplemented by reference TRBV5-1 and TRBJ1-1, the full variable domain reads KAGVTQTPRYLIKTRGQQVTLSCSPISGHRSVSWYQQTPGQGLQFLFEYFSETQRNKGNFPGRFSGRQFSNSRSEMNVSTLELGDSALYLCASSLRQGGPNTEAFFGQGTRLTVV.